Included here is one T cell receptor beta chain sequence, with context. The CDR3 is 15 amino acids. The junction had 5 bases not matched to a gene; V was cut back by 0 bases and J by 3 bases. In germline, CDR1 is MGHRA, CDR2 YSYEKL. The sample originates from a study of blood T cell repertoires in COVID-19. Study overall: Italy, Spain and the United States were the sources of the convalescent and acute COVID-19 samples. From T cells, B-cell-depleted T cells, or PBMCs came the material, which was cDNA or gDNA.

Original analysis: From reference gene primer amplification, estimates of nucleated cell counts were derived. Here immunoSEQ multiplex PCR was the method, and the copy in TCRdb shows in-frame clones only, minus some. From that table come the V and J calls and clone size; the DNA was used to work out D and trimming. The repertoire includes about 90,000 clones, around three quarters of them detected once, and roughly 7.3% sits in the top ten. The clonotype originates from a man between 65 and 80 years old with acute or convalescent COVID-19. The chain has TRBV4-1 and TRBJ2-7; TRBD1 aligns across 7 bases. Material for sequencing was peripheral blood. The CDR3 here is CASSQEAAGGYEQYV. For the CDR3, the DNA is TGCGCCAGCAGCCAAGAAGCGGCAGGGGGCTACGAGCAGTACGTC.